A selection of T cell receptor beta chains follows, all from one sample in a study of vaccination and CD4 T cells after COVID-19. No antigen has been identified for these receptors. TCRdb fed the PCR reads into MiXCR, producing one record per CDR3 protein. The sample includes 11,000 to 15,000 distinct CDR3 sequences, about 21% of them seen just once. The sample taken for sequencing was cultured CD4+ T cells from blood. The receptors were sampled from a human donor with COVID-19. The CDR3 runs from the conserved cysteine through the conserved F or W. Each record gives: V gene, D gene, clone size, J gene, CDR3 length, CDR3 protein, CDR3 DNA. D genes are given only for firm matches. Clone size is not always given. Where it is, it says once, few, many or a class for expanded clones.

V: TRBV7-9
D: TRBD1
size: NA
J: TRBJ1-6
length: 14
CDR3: CASRMDRMNSPLHF
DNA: TGTGCCAGCAGGATGGACAGGATGAATTCACCCCTCCACTTT

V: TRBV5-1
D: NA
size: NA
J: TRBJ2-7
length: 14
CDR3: CASSLVPGGYEQYF
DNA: TGCGCCAGCAGCTTGGTGCCCGGAGGGTACGAGCAGTACTTC

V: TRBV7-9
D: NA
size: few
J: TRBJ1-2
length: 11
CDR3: CASSSGGGYTF
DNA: TGTGCCAGCAGCTCCGGTGGGGGCTACACCTTC

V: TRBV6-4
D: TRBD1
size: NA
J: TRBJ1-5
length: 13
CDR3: CASGQGSNQPQHF
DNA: TGTGCCAGCGGACAGGGGAGCAATCAGCCCCAGCATTTT

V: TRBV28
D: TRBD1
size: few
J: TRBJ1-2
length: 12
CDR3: CACYRGNYGYTF
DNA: TGTGCCTGCTACAGGGGCAACTATGGCTACACCTTC

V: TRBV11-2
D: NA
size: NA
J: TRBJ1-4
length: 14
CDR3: CASSLWDKNEKLFF
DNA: TGTGCCAGCAGCTTATGGGACAAGAATGAAAAACTGTTTTTT

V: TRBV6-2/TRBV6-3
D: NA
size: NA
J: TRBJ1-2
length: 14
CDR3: CTSIEAGTANGYTF
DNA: TGTACCAGCATCGAGGCCGGGACTGCAAATGGCTACACCTTC

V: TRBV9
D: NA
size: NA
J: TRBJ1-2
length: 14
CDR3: CASSVAEGARGYTF
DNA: TGTGCCAGCAGCGTAGCTGAAGGGGCTAGGGGCTACACCTTC

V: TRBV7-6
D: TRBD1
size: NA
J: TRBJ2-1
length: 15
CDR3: CASTRGGKNYNEQFF
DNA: TGTGCCAGCACCAGAGGGGGCAAAAACTACAATGAGCAGTTCTTC

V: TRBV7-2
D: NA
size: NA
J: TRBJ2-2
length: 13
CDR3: CASSSRTSGELFF
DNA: TGTGCCAGCAGCTCGCGCACATCCGGGGAGCTGTTTTTT

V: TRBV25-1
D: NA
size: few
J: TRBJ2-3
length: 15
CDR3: CASSAPAGSTDTQYF
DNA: TGTGCCAGCAGTGCGCCTGCGGGGAGCACAGATACGCAGTATTTT

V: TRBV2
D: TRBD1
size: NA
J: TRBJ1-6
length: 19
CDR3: CASSEVPRGGRSYNSPLHF
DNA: TGTGCCAGCAGTGAAGTTCCCCGAGGGGGCCGCTCCTATAATTCACCCCTCCACTTT

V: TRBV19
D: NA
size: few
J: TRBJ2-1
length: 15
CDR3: CASSVAHGGYNEQFF
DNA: TGTGCCAGTAGTGTCGCCCACGGGGGATACAATGAGCAGTTCTTC

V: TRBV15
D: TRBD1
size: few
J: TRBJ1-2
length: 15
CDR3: CATSREDRVDYGYTF
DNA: TGTGCCACCAGCAGAGAGGACAGGGTTGACTATGGCTACACCTTC

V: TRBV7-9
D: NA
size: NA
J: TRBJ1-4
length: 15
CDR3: CASSFTPAANEKLFF
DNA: TGTGCCAGCAGCTTTACTCCTGCGGCTAATGAAAAACTGTTTTTT

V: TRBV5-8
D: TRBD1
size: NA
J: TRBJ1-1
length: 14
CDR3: CASSAEDRATEAFF
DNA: TGTGCCAGCAGCGCCGAAGACAGGGCCACTGAAGCTTTCTTT

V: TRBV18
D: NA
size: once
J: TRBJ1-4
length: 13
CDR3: CASRRGEGEKLFF
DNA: TGTGCCAGCCGACGAGGGGAGGGTGAAAAACTGTTTTTT

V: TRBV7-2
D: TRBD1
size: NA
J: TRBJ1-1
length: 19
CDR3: CASSLLVGLSGGRNTEAFF
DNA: TGTGCCAGCAGCCTATTGGTGGGGCTCTCAGGGGGGAGGAACACTGAAGCTTTCTTT

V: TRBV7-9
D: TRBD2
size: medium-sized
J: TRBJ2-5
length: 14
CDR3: CASSATSGGETQYF
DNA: TGTGCCAGCAGCGCAACTAGCGGGGGAGAGACCCAGTACTTC

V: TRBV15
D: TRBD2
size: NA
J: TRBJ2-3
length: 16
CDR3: CATSIILAGGLDTQYF
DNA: TGTGCCACCAGCATAATACTAGCGGGGGGGCTAGATACGCAGTATTTT

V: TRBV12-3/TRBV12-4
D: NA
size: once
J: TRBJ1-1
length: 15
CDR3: CASSFPTPENTEAFF
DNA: TGTGCCAGCAGTTTCCCCACCCCTGAGAACACTGAAGCTTTCTTT

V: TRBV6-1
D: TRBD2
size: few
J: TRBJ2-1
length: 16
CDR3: CASSHRAAGGYNEQFF
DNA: TGTGCCAGCAGTCACCGGGCAGCGGGGGGGTACAATGAGCAGTTCTTC

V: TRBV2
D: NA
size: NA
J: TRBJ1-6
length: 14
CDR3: CAWGGTANNSPLHF
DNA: TGTGCCTGGGGCGGCACAGCAAATAATTCACCCCTCCACTTT

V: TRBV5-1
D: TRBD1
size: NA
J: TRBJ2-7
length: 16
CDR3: CASSPRVGQGAYEQYF
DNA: TGCGCCAGCAGCCCGAGGGTGGGACAGGGGGCCTACGAGCAGTACTTC

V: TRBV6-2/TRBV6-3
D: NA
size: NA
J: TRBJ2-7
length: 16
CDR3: CASRGGGPQLTIEQYF
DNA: TGTGCCAGCAGAGGCGGGGGCCCCCAACTGACGATCGAGCAGTACTTC

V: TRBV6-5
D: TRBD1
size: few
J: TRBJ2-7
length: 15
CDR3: CASSYLGQGTNEQYF
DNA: TGTGCCAGCAGTTACCTCGGACAGGGTACCAACGAGCAGTACTTC

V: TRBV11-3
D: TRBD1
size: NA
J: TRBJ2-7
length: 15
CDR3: CASSHRWGQTYEQYF
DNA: TGTGCCAGCAGCCACCGGTGGGGACAGACCTACGAGCAGTACTTC

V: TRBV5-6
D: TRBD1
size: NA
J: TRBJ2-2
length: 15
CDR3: CASSVTGVLTGELFF
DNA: TGTGCCAGCAGCGTGACAGGGGTACTGACCGGGGAGCTGTTTTTT

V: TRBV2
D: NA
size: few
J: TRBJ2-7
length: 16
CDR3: CASSERMRTVAYEQYF
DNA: TGTGCCAGCAGTGAAAGAATGCGGACAGTGGCCTACGAGCAGTACTTC

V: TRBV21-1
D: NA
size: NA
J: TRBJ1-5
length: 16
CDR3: CASSRLDRGRGQPQHF
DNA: TGTGCCAGCAGCCGCCTCGACAGGGGGCGCGGTCAGCCCCAGCATTTT

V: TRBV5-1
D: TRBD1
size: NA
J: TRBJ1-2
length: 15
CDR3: CASSLQGIGYYGYTF
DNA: TGCGCCAGCAGCTTACAGGGGATTGGATACTATGGCTACACCTTC

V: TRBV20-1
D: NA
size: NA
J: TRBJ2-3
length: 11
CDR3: CSATRTDTRYF
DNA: TGCAGTGCTACTCGAACAGATACGCGGTATTTT

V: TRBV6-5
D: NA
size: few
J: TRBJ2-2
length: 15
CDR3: CASSWNGPNTGELFF
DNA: TGTGCCAGCAGTTGGAACGGACCGAACACCGGGGAGCTGTTTTTT

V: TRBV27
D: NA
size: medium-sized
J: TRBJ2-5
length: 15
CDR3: CASSPGLVGQETQYF
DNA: TGTGCCAGCAGTCCAGGTTTGGTGGGCCAAGAGACCCAGTACTTC

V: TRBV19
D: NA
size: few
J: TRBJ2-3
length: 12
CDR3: CASRADGDTQYF
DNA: TGTGCCAGTAGAGCGGACGGGGATACGCAGTATTTT

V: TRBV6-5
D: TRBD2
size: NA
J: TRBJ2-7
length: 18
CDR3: CASSYSTSGGLPSYEQYF
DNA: TGTGCCAGCAGTTACTCAACTAGCGGGGGCCTCCCCTCCTACGAGCAGTACTTC

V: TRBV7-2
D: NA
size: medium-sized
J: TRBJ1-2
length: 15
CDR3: CASSLEFRGIGGYTF
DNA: TGTGCCAGCAGCTTAGAGTTTCGGGGGATCGGCGGCTACACCTTC

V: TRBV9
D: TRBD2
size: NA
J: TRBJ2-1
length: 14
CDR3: CASSPTSRHNEQFF
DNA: TGTGCCAGCAGCCCGACTAGCAGACACAATGAGCAGTTCTTC

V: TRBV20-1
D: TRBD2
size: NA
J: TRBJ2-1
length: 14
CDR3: CSARDSGGGNEQFF
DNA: TGCAGTGCTAGAGATAGCGGGGGGGGAAATGAGCAGTTCTTC

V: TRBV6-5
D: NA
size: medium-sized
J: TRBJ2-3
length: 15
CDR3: CASSYRGRYTDTQYF
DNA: TGTGCCAGCAGTTACCGGGGGCGGTACACAGATACGCAGTATTTT

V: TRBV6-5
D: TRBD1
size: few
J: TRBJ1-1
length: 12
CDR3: CASSSRQGEAFF
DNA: TGTGCCAGCAGTTCCCGACAGGGGGAAGCTTTCTTT

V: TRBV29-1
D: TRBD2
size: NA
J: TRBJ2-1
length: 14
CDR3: CSVGLAGLWDEQFF
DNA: TGCAGCGTTGGACTAGCGGGGCTCTGGGATGAGCAGTTCTTC

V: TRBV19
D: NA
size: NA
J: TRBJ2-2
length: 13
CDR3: CASREQGTGELFF
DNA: TGTGCCAGTAGAGAACAGGGCACCGGGGAGCTGTTTTTT

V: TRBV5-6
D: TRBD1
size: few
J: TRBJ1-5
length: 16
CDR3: CASSPGTGASNQPQHF
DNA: TGTGCCAGCAGCCCAGGGACAGGAGCTAGCAATCAGCCCCAGCATTTT

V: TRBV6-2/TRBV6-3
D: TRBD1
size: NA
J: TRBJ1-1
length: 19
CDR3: CTSSYRRDRGRSENTEAFF
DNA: TGTACCAGCAGTTACCGCCGGGACAGGGGACGGTCGGAGAACACTGAAGCTTTCTTT

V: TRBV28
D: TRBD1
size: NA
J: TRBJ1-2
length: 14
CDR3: CASLGTEGNYGYTF
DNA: TGTGCCAGCTTGGGGACAGAGGGCAACTATGGCTACACCTTC

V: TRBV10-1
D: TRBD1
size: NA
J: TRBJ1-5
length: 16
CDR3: CASREGQGPRNQPQHF
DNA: TGCGCCAGCAGAGAAGGACAGGGACCGCGCAATCAGCCCCAGCATTTT

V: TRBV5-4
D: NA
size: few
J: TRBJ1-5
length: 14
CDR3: CASSLQGNNQPQHF
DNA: TGTGCCAGCAGCTTGCAAGGGAACAATCAGCCCCAGCATTTT

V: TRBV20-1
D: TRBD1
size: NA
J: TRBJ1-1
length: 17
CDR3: CSARVVGTGSGNTEAFF
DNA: TGCAGTGCTAGAGTCGTGGGGACAGGGTCGGGGAACACTGAAGCTTTCTTT

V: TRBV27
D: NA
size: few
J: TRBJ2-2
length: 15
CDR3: CASSDGGLGTGELFF
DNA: TGTGCCAGCAGTGACGGGGGCCTAGGGACCGGGGAGCTGTTTTTT

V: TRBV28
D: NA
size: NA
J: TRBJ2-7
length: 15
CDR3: CASSLLAQGNPEQYF
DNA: TGTGCCAGCAGTTTATTAGCCCAGGGCAACCCCGAGCAGTACTTC

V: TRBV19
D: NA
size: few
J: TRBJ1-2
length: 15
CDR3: CASSPRDGSNYGYTF
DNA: TGTGCCAGTAGTCCCCGGGACGGCTCTAACTATGGCTACACCTTC